A selection of T cell receptor beta chains follows, all from one sample in a study of CD8+ T cells in alopecia areata. Libraries were prepared by immunoSEQ multiplex PCR; TCRdb keeps only in-frame clonotypes and omits some of them. The table shows about 300,000 clones, with nearly 60% occurring only once. Specimen: CD4+ T cells sorted from blood, collected at week 24, from a patient treated with tofacitinib. These TCRs come from a human donor with alopecia areata. Each CDR3 is given with its conserved first and last residue. A D gene is named only where the DNA matches it firmly. Size is stated for part of the rows, as once, few or many counts, or as a class when the clone is expanded.

V: TRBV29-1; D: NA; size: NA; J: TRBJ2-7; DNA: TGCAGCGTTGTCGCCGCATACGAGCAGTACTTC; CDR3: CSVVAAYEQYF
V: TRBV7-9; D: TRBD1; size: few; J: TRBJ1-5; DNA: TGTGCCAGCAGCTTGGGACAGGGGGCTCAGCCCCAGCATTTT; CDR3: CASSLGQGAQPQHF
V: TRBV7-2; D: NA; size: NA; J: TRBJ2-3; DNA: TGTGCCAGCAGCCCTCTTGGCATTGATACGCAGTATTTT; CDR3: CASSPLGIDTQYF
V: TRBV30; D: NA; size: few; J: TRBJ1-5; DNA: TGTGCCTGGAGTGTAGGGGGGGATCAGCCCCAGCATTTT; CDR3: CAWSVGGDQPQHF
V: TRBV2; D: NA; size: NA; J: TRBJ1-1; DNA: TGTGCCAGCAATACGATGGGGATCACTAGCCAGGAAGCTTTCTTT; CDR3: CASNTMGITSQEAFF
V: TRBV5-1; D: NA; size: NA; J: TRBJ2-5; DNA: TGCGCCAGCAGGAGGACACCCCAAGAGACCCAGTACTTC; CDR3: CASRRTPQETQYF
V: TRBV5-4; D: TRBD2; size: once; J: TRBJ2-2; DNA: TGTGCCAGCAGCTTGGTAGCGGGGGCGGTCACCGGGGAGCTGTTTTTT; CDR3: CASSLVAGAVTGELFF
V: TRBV7-8; D: TRBD1; size: NA; J: TRBJ2-7; DNA: TGTGCCAGCAGCAGAGACAGGGTCTGGGAGCAGTACTTC; CDR3: CASSRDRVWEQYF
V: TRBV9; D: TRBD1; size: NA; J: TRBJ1-6; DNA: TGTGCCAGCAGCGAGCGGGACAGGGGTAATTCACCCCTCCACTTT; CDR3: CASSERDRGNSPLHF
V: TRBV30; D: TRBD1; size: NA; J: TRBJ1-6; DNA: TGTGCCTGGACCAGGGGGGGAGAGGGTAGTTCACCCCTCCACTTT; CDR3: CAWTRGGEGSSPLHF
V: TRBV5-4; D: NA; size: NA; J: TRBJ1-2; DNA: TGTGCCAGCAGCTTGGCCTCCGGGGGGGCGGATGGCTACACCTTC; CDR3: CASSLASGGADGYTF
V: TRBV5-1; D: TRBD2; size: few; J: TRBJ2-1; DNA: TGCGCCAGCAGCTTGGTGACTAGCGGAAGTGAGCAGTTCTTC; CDR3: CASSLVTSGSEQFF
V: TRBV6-1; D: TRBD1; size: NA; J: TRBJ2-1; DNA: TGTGCCAGCAGTTTAAGGACAGGGGGTATCGATGAGCAGTTCTTC; CDR3: CASSLRTGGIDEQFF
V: TRBV7-6; D: NA; size: NA; J: TRBJ2-5; DNA: TGTGCCAGCAGCTGGGGGACCCAAGAGACCCAGTACTTC; CDR3: CASSWGTQETQYF
V: TRBV30; D: NA; size: NA; J: TRBJ1-5; DNA: TGTGCCTGGAGTGTGTCCCGATCTCAGCCCCAGCATTTT; CDR3: CAWSVSRSQPQHF
V: TRBV6-5; D: TRBD2; size: NA; J: TRBJ2-5; DNA: TGTGCCAGCGGCGGTCGGACTAGCGGGTGGGAGACCCAGTACTTC; CDR3: CASGGRTSGWETQYF
V: TRBV2; D: NA; size: NA; J: TRBJ2-7; DNA: TGTGCCAGCAGGGACACCCCCTACGAGCAGTACTTC; CDR3: CASRDTPYEQYF
V: TRBV10-2; D: TRBD1; size: NA; J: TRBJ2-7; DNA: TGCGCCAGCAGTAAGCCTGCCGGACAGGGGGCTAAGTACTCCTACGAGCAGTACTTC; CDR3: CASSKPAGQGAKYSYEQYF
V: TRBV30; D: NA; size: NA; J: TRBJ1-6; DNA: TGTGCCTGGAGTGTGGTTTCTTCCCGGTCACCCCTCCACTTT; CDR3: CAWSVVSSRSPLHF
V: TRBV19; D: NA; size: few; J: TRBJ2-2; DNA: TGTGCCACCCGAACAGGGTTCGGGAACACCGGGGAGCTGTTTTTT; CDR3: CATRTGFGNTGELFF
V: TRBV6-1; D: NA; size: few; J: TRBJ2-2; DNA: TGTGCCAGCAGTGAAATTCCGTACACCGGGGAGCTGTTTTTT; CDR3: CASSEIPYTGELFF
V: TRBV11-2; D: NA; size: NA; J: TRBJ2-3; DNA: TGTGCCAGCAGCCCCACACCGACAGTGGATACGCAGTATTTT; CDR3: CASSPTPTVDTQYF
V: TRBV28; D: TRBD1; size: NA; J: TRBJ2-7; DNA: TGTGCCAGCAGGCCACAGGGGGCGCTTATGAAGTTCGAGCAGTACTTC; CDR3: CASRPQGALMKFEQYF
V: TRBV5-4; D: NA; size: NA; J: TRBJ2-3; DNA: TGTGCCAGCAGCTTGGCCAGGAGCACAGATACGCAGTATTTT; CDR3: CASSLARSTDTQYF
V: TRBV10-3; D: NA; size: NA; J: TRBJ2-5; DNA: TGTGCCATCAGTGAACGTGAAGGAGGTCGGGAGACCCAGTACTTC; CDR3: CAISEREGGRETQYF
V: TRBV7-3; D: NA; size: NA; J: TRBJ2-7; DNA: TGTGCCAGCAGCTCCCTGAGCGTAGTGGGTTCCATCTACGAGCAGTACTTC; CDR3: CASSSLSVVGSIYEQYF